The T cell receptor beta chain under discussion was sequenced for a study of CD8 T cells in Susac syndrome. The CDR3 has 10 residues. Germline CDR1 and CDR2: SQVTM and ANQGSEA. V lost 6 bases and J 4 bases, leaving 6 bases between the germline ends. An amount of RNA that ranged from roughly 0.45 to 1 ug was reverse transcribed with random hexamers. TCRdb itself ran the immunoSEQ multiplex PCR reads through MiXCR, one entry per CDR3 protein. The repertoire has 150,000 to 200,000 distinct CDR3 sequences, 90% to 95% of them found once; the top ten carry roughly 0.13%. The J gene is TRBJ1-2, the V gene TRBV29-1, with D unclear. This sequence originates from a human donor in good health. Source material: CD4+ T cells from PBMCs. CDR3 loop: CSVLTYGYTF. For the CDR3, the DNA is TGCAGCGTGCTAACCTATGGCTACACCTTC.